These 10 T cell receptor beta chains were all obtained from the same sample, sequenced in a study of cytomegalovirus exposure and HLA in healthy donors. With 60 Vbeta and 13 Jbeta primers, the PCR was carried out. Profiled with immunoSEQ multiplex PCR; TCRdb holds only in-frame clones, not every one. The top ten clones hold over 1.1% of a sample with approximately 200,000 clones, roughly four fifths of them seen once. Sequences were obtained from PBMCs. The receptors were sampled from a girl under 18 in good health and CMV-seronegative.

The chain has TRBV15 and TRBJ1-6; D may be TRBD1 (5 bases). This CDR3 is built from 18 residues. CDR1 and CDR2 from the germline V gene are LNHNV and YYDKDF (reference sequence). V lost 3 bases and J 2 bases, leaving 17 bases between the germline ends. The CDR3 is CATSSLRKGLTYNSPLHF. The DNA for the CDR3 is TGTGCCACCAGCAGCCTAAGAAAGGGACTCACCTATAATTCACCCCTCCACTTT. Combining the CDR3 with reference TRBV15 and TRBJ1-6 gives the whole variable domain DAMVIQNPRYQVTQFGKPVTLSCSQTLNHNVMYWYQQKSSQAPKLLFHYYDKDFNNEADTPDNFQSRRPNTSFCFLDIRSPGLGDTAMYLCATSSLRKGLTYNSPLHFGNGTRLTVT.

This chain connects TRBV9 to TRBJ2-7, with no clear D. V lost 0 bases to trimming and J lost 3 bases, with 10 bases between them. The CDR3 contains 14 residues. Germline values: CDR1 SGDLS, CDR2 YYNGEE. This CDR3 reads CASSVGGLGYEQYF. CDR3 DNA sequence: TGTGCCAGCAGCGTAGGTGGGCTGGGCTACGAGCAGTACTTC.

V and J are TRBV5-4 and TRBJ2-7; 9 bases line up with TRBD1. The germline V gene encodes CDR1 SGHNT and CDR2 YYREEE (reference sequence). The CDR3 extends over 15 amino acids. Unmatched junction bases numbered 5, after V lost 0 bases and J lost 4 bases. CDR3: CASSLAAQGAYEQYF. The CDR3 DNA sequence: TGTGCCAGCAGCTTGGCGGCACAGGGGGCATACGAGCAGTACTTC.

The rearrangement uses TRBV11-3 and TRBJ2-2; possibly TRBD2 for D (6 bases). V lost 3 bases, J lost 1 base, and 12 bases lay in between. Germline V lookup: CDR1 SGHNT, CDR2 YENEEA. The CDR3 covers 16 residues. The CDR3 here is CASSFTRGVNTGELFF. Written as DNA, the CDR3 is TGTGCCAGCAGCTTCACGCGGGGAGTGAACACCGGGGAGCTGTTTTTT. The full variable domain, rest sourced from reference TRBV11-3 and TRBJ2-2, is EAGVVQSPRYKIIEKKQPVAFWCNPISGHNTLYWYLQNLGQGPELLIRYENEEAVDDSQLPKDRFSAERLKGVDSTLKIQPAELGDSAVYLCASSFTRGVNTGELFFGEGSRLTVL.

The chain employs TRBV4-2 and TRBJ1-3; 7 nucleotides align to TRBD1. Unmatched junction bases numbered 14, after V lost 7 bases and J lost 5 bases. The germline CDR1 and CDR2 sequences are LGHNA and YNFKEQ. This CDR3 comprises 16 residues. The CDR3 nucleotides are TGTGCCAGCACCGATAACACAGGGGAGTGGAGAAACACCATATATTTT. It translates to CASTDNTGEWRNTIYF.

CDR3 protein: CASSLYTKFGGNTEAFF. In DNA, the CDR3 is TGTGCCAGCAGTTTATATACTAAGTTCGGAGGGAACACTGAAGCTTTCTTT. The J gene is TRBJ1-1, the V gene TRBV28; D is unclear. Germline lookup yields CDR1 MDHEN and CDR2 SYDVKM. The germline V and J ends were trimmed by 1 base and 1 base, with 16 bases remaining between them. The CDR3 is 17 amino acids.

The rearrangement joins TRBV2 to TRBJ1-2, with D possibly TRBD1 on 5 matching bases. V lost 1 base, J lost 4 bases, and 16 bases lay in between. The length of the CDR3 is 16 residues. Germline values: CDR1 SNHLY, CDR2 FYNNEI. For the CDR3, the DNA is TGTGCCAGCAGTGAAGAGAGATCTAGGGGATCCTATGGCTACACCTTC. This encodes CASSEERSRGSYGYTF.

This chain uses TRBV30 with TRBJ1-5; no firm D call. Germline CDR1 is GTSNPN and CDR2 is SVGIG (reference sequence). Trimming stripped 3 bases from V and 2 bases from J, with 11 bases between. The CDR3 extends over 14 amino acids. In DNA form, the CDR3 reads TGTGCCTGGAGCATCGGGAATGGCAATCAGCCCCAGCATTTT. Protein: CAWSIGNGNQPQHF.

The gene calls are TRBV18 and TRBJ2-3, with 10 bases aligning to TRBD2. The CDR3 sequence is 15 residues long. Germline assignment: CDR1 KGHSH and CDR2 LQKENI. With V trimmed by 3 bases and J by 3 bases, 3 bases remained unmatched. CDR3 protein: CASSPKLAGTDTQYF. In DNA, the CDR3 is TGTGCCAGCTCACCCAAACTAGCGGGAACAGATACGCAGTATTTT.

The chain joins TRBV5-1 to TRBJ2-7, with TRBD2 as a possible D gene (6 bases). CDR3 length equals 16 residues. V dropped 0 bases and J dropped 5 bases, with 18 bases sitting between them. CDR1 is SGHRS and CDR2 is YFSETQ in the germline V gene. The CDR3: CASSLGRRALSDEQYF. The CDR3 bases are TGCGCCAGCAGCTTGGGGCGGAGGGCGCTAAGCGACGAGCAGTACTTC.